The entry that follows covers one TCR beta chain sequence. Repertoires were generated with immunoSEQ multiplex PCR, while TCRdb's copy carries only in-frame clones and drops some. The profile shows hundreds of thousands of clones, 80% to 90% of them singletons. The sample belongs to a study of shared T cell receptors in the human thymus. Germline assignment: CDR1 LNHDA and CDR2 SQIVND (reference sequence). The J segment lost 6 bases and the V segment lost 5 bases, leaving 8 bases of the junction unmatched. The CDR3 sequence is 15 residues long. Another study also made use of these data, one on human thymus T cells.

The TCR sequence derives from a boy younger than two with a congenital heart defect. The chain employs TRBV19 and TRBJ2-2; 8 bases agree with TRBD1. The sequenced material came from thymocytes. CDR3 bases: TGTGCCAGTAGTCTGAGGACAGGGAGAGCCGGGGAGCTGTTTTTT. Its translation: CASSLRTGRAGELFF.